This TCR beta chain came from a study of regulatory T cells in long-lasting Graves disease. Time point meaning: persistent/refractory GD, antithyroid drugs over 5 years with positive TRAb. After RNA was extracted from PBMCs, the TCR library was made from it. American Thyroid Association guidelines defined Graves' disease diagnosis. Patient provenance is recorded as an endocrinology department in Xi'an, China. A word on this clonotype: Its antigen is unidentified.

Combining iRepertoire HTBI primers with Arm-PCR of CDR3 regions, the authors built TCR beta libraries. In TCRdb, the multiplex PCR reads were re-called with MiXCR into one record per CDR3 protein. In the table there are roughly 700,000 distinct CDR3 sequences, about 32% of which are singletons. General observations from the study: Investigators studied peripheral blood only, not thyroid tissue. The persistent group shared 2,500 or so public clonotypes, more than the roughly 970 shared by new patients.

Germline CDR1 and CDR2: MDHEN and SYDVKM. V lost 5 bases and J lost 5, with 13 bases in between. There are 14 residues in the CDR3. The TCR comes from a female donor with Graves disease. The chain recombines TRBV28 with TRBJ1-5; D is possibly TRBD1 (6 bases). The specimen was peripheral blood mononuclear cells (PBMCs), collected when the disease was refractory, from a patient treated with antithyroid drugs. The CDR3 region has the DNA TGTGCCAGCAGTGCCACAGGGTTTTATCAGCCCCAGCATTTT. Translating gives CASSATGFYQPQHF. The full variable domain, completed using reference TRBV28 and TRBJ1-5, is DVKVTQSSRYLVKRTGEKVFLECVQDMDHENMFWYRQDPGLGLRLIYFSYDVKMKEKGDIPEGYSVSREKKERFSLILESASTNQTSMYLCASSATGFYQPQHFGDGTRLSIL.